The clone carrying this T cell receptor (beta chain) was found once. TCRdb keeps only in-frame clones here, not all; method: immunoSEQ multiplex PCR. This sample has around 250,000 clones; approximately 89% occur once, and the top ten carry over 2.5%. These data are taken from a study of blood T cell repertoires in COVID-19. The CDR3 contains 22 residues. This sequence originates from a woman aged 40-49 years who had been exposed to COVID-19. What was sequenced was PBMCs or T cells enriched from blood (not recorded which). The gene calls are TRBV21-1 and TRBJ2-1; the D call in the table, TRBD2, was not verified against the DNA. TRBV21-1 is tagged as a pseudogene. The CDR3 protein is CASSKGGKRDGTSVCSYNEQFF. The CDR3 nucleotides are TGTGCCAGCAGCAAAGGGGGTAAGAGGGACGGAACTAGCGTATGCTCCTACAATGAGCAGTTCTTC.